These T cell receptor beta chains were read from a single sample in a study of blood T cell repertoires in COVID-19. The data were produced by immunoSEQ multiplex PCR, yet TCRdb's version contains in-frame clones alone and is incomplete. The sample lists about 100,000 clones, about nine tenths seen once, with 6.7% in the top ten. Sequencing input: peripheral blood. Every receptor here comes from a man younger than 35 with COVID-19, enrolled during active disease. Both conserved end residues are part of each CDR3. Fields, in order: clone size, D gene, V gene, J gene, CDR3 protein, CDR3 DNA. The D gene is left open where the match is weak. Expanded clones get a size class; other rows say once, few or many, or leave the size out.

abundance: .; d_gene: TRBD1; v_gene: TRBV5-1; j_gene: TRBJ1-4; CDR3aa: CASSWAGTGEKLLF; CDR3nt: TGCGCCAGCAGCTGGGCCGGGACAGGCGAAAAACTGCTTTTT
abundance: .; d_gene: .; v_gene: TRBV18; j_gene: TRBJ1-5; CDR3aa: CASSPRSGEHQPQHF; CDR3nt: TGTGCCAGCTCACCAAGGTCAGGGGAGCATCAGCCCCAGCATTTT
abundance: .; d_gene: .; v_gene: TRBV11-2; j_gene: TRBJ2-7; CDR3aa: CASSLVNANYEQYF; CDR3nt: TGTGCCAGCAGCTTAGTCAATGCGAATTACGAGCAGTACTTC
abundance: .; d_gene: .; v_gene: TRBV27; j_gene: TRBJ1-6; CDR3aa: CASRHRAGASPLHF; CDR3nt: TGTGCCAGCAGACACAGGGCAGGGGCATCACCCCTCCACTTT
abundance: .; d_gene: TRBD1; v_gene: TRBV30; j_gene: TRBJ1-2; CDR3aa: CAWRFGQGRQGYTF; CDR3nt: TGTGCCTGGAGGTTTGGACAGGGTAGGCAGGGCTACACCTTC
abundance: .; d_gene: TRBD2; v_gene: TRBV12-5; j_gene: TRBJ2-7; CDR3aa: CASGLVLREPPAYEQYF; CDR3nt: TGTGCTAGTGGTTTGGTACTGCGGGAGCCCCCGGCCTACGAGCAGTACTTC
abundance: .; d_gene: .; v_gene: TRBV27; j_gene: TRBJ1-1; CDR3aa: CASRKERDLAFF; CDR3nt: TGTGCCAGCAGAAAAGAGCGGGACCTTGCTTTCTTT
abundance: .; d_gene: TRBD1; v_gene: TRBV19; j_gene: TRBJ2-5; CDR3aa: CASSITGQATRETQYF; CDR3nt: TGTGCCAGTAGTATCACGGGACAGGCCACCCGGGAGACCCAGTACTTC
abundance: once; d_gene: TRBD1; v_gene: TRBV25-1; j_gene: TRBJ1-2; CDR3aa: CASSGYGTGGVYGYTF; CDR3nt: TGTGCCAGCAGTGGGTACGGGACAGGGGGTGTCTATGGCTACACCTTC
abundance: .; d_gene: .; v_gene: TRBV5-6; j_gene: TRBJ1-6; CDR3aa: CASSPDSGGLNSPLHF; CDR3nt: TGTGCCAGCAGCCCGGACTCGGGGGGACTTAATTCACCCCTCCACTTT
abundance: .; d_gene: .; v_gene: TRBV18; j_gene: TRBJ1-2; CDR3aa: CASSDAGGTSYGYTF; CDR3nt: TGTGCCAGCTCAGACGCAGGCGGGACCTCCTATGGCTACACCTTC
abundance: .; d_gene: .; v_gene: TRBV28; j_gene: TRBJ2-7; CDR3aa: CASSFNSPYEQYF; CDR3nt: TGTGCCAGCAGTTTTAACAGCCCCTACGAGCAGTACTTC
abundance: .; d_gene: TRBD2; v_gene: TRBV6-5; j_gene: TRBJ2-3; CDR3aa: CASSYPGGDTQYF; CDR3nt: TGTGCCAGCAGTTACCCGGGGGGGGATACGCAGTATTTT
abundance: few; d_gene: TRBD2; v_gene: TRBV30; j_gene: TRBJ2-7; CDR3aa: CAWSGLAGLYEQYF; CDR3nt: TGTGCCTGGAGTGGTCTAGCGGGACTCTACGAGCAGTACTTC
abundance: .; d_gene: .; v_gene: TRBV29-1; j_gene: TRBJ1-2; CDR3aa: CSVSRANYGYTF; CDR3nt: TGCAGCGTCTCCAGGGCCAACTATGGCTACACCTTC
abundance: .; d_gene: .; v_gene: TRBV5-4; j_gene: TRBJ2-1; CDR3aa: CASSLAGASSYNEQFF; CDR3nt: TGTGCCAGCAGCTTGGCCGGTGCGAGCTCCTACAATGAGCAGTTCTTC
abundance: .; d_gene: TRBD1; v_gene: TRBV30; j_gene: TRBJ2-1; CDR3aa: CAWSAETGSFEQFF; CDR3nt: TGTGCCTGGAGTGCCGAGACAGGGAGTTTTGAGCAGTTCTTC
abundance: .; d_gene: .; v_gene: TRBV5-6; j_gene: TRBJ1-1; CDR3aa: CASSVNPMNTEAFF; CDR3nt: TGTGCCAGCAGCGTCAACCCTATGAACACTGAAGCTTTCTTT
abundance: .; d_gene: .; v_gene: TRBV9; j_gene: TRBJ2-2; CDR3aa: CASTRTGELFF; CDR3nt: TGTGCCAGCACCAGGACCGGGGAGCTGTTTTTT
abundance: .; d_gene: TRBD1; v_gene: TRBV7-2; j_gene: TRBJ1-2; CDR3aa: CASSLVPGQGDGYTF; CDR3nt: TGTGCCAGCAGCTTAGTTCCCGGACAGGGGGATGGCTACACCTTC
abundance: .; d_gene: TRBD2; v_gene: TRBV27; j_gene: TRBJ2-2; CDR3aa: CASSLIAGGPGLAGELFF; CDR3nt: TGTGCCAGCAGTTTAATCGCGGGAGGGCCGGGTTTGGCCGGGGAGCTGTTTTTT
abundance: .; d_gene: TRBD2; v_gene: TRBV7-2; j_gene: TRBJ2-7; CDR3aa: CASSLAAGGSYEQYF; CDR3nt: TGTGCCAGCAGCTTAGCGGCGGGAGGATCCTACGAGCAGTACTTC
abundance: .; d_gene: .; v_gene: TRBV28; j_gene: TRBJ2-5; CDR3aa: CASSPRGSETQYF; CDR3nt: TGTGCCAGCAGTCCCCGGGGGTCAGAGACCCAGTACTTC